This TCR beta chain was sequenced for a study of blood T cell repertoires in COVID-19. Study overall: Spain, Italy and the United States supplied samples that represented acute and convalescent COVID-19. PBMCs, B-cell-depleted T cells, or T cells provided the cDNA or gDNA that made up the material.

Authors' processing steps: Amplification from reference gene primers served as the basis for estimated nucleated cell counts. Profiled with immunoSEQ multiplex PCR; TCRdb holds only in-frame clones, not every one. V and J calls and clone size are as listed in that table; D and trimming were resolved from the DNA. The data show 250,000 or so clones, with roughly 91% seen just once and 0.9% to 1% held by the top ten. V dropped 2 bases and J dropped 0; count of bases not matched to a gene: 4. The CDR3 runs 16 residues. Germline V gene lookup returns CDR1 ENHRY and CDR2 SYGVKD. In this sample, this clone turned up a few times.

Specimen: peripheral blood. The clonotype was recovered from a woman between 40 and 50 years old who had recovered from COVID-19. The genes are TRBV10-3 and TRBJ2-3, with TRBD2 identical over 8 bases. The DNA of the CDR3 is TGTGCCATCAGTGAGAGGCCTAGCGGGAGCACAGATACGCAGTATTTT. Its translation: CAISERPSGSTDTQYF.